These 26 T cell receptor beta chains were sequenced from one sample in a study of cytomegalovirus exposure and HLA in healthy donors. In the PCR, 60 Vbeta and 13 Jbeta primers were used. Assay used: immunoSEQ multiplex PCR; TCRdb lists only in-frame clones, some missing. The data contain some 150,000 clones, 76% of them singletons. The sequencing sample was made of PBMCs. These TCRs come from a female donor in good health and CMV-seronegative.

The V gene is TRBV7-2, the J gene TRBJ2-2; TRBD1 matches 10 bases. The trim removed 4 bases at V and 6 bases at J, leaving 2 bases unmatched. The CDR3 extends over 14 amino acids. Germline V gene sequence: CDR1 SGHTA, CDR2 FQGNSA. This chain's CDR3 is CASSWTGGAGELFF. CDR3 DNA sequence: TGTGCCAGCAGCTGGACAGGGGGGGCCGGGGAGCTGTTTTTT.

V gene TRBV6-4 combines with J gene TRBJ2-1; TRBD2 aligns across 7 bases. The J segment lost 5 bases and the V segment lost 5 bases, leaving 3 bases of the junction unmatched. Germline V gives CDR1 MRHNA, CDR2 SNTAGT. The CDR3 runs to 13 residues. The CDR3 coding sequence is TGTGCCAGCAGTACCGGGACTAACAATGAGCAGTTCTTC. Protein: CASSTGTNNEQFF.

The chain employs TRBV5-1 and TRBJ2-5; 11 nucleotides agree with TRBD2. The CDR3 has 15 residues. V lost 7 bases, J lost 0 bases, and 5 bases stayed unmatched. The germline V gene encodes CDR1 SGHRS and CDR2 YFSETQ. As DNA, the CDR3 is TGCGCCAGCGCGTTAGCGGGGGGGTACCAAGAGACCCAGTACTTC. Translation gives CASALAGGYQETQYF.

This chain links TRBV9 with TRBJ2-1, with TRBD2 identical over 7 bases. The CDR3 is made up of 13 amino acids. V was pared by 2 bases and J by 7 bases, with 3 bases of the junction left unmatched. CDR1 SGDLS and CDR2 YYNGEE come from the germline V gene. The CDR3 DNA sequence: TGTGCCAGCAGCGTTACAGCGGGAAATGAGCAGTTCTTC. Protein: CASSVTAGNEQFF.

The chain combines TRBV7-2 with TRBJ2-7; 12 nucleotides align to TRBD2. Germline assignment: CDR1 SGHTA and CDR2 FQGNSA. This CDR3 comprises 16 residues. Unmatched junction bases numbered 13, after V lost 4 bases and J lost 9 bases. CDR3 amino acids: CASSSLAGGPSRVQYF. In DNA form, the CDR3 reads TGTGCCAGCAGCTCCCTAGCGGGGGGGCCGTCGCGAGTGCAGTACTTC.

The V gene is TRBV5-1, the J gene TRBJ2-7, with 11 bases lining up with TRBD2. After removal of 5 bases from V and 4 bases from J, the junction contained 5 bases not matched to a gene. This CDR3 contains 14 residues. Per the germline V gene, CDR1 is SGHRS and CDR2 is YFSETQ. CDR3 coding DNA: TGCGCCAGCAGGCCGGGACTAGCGGTTTACGAGCAGTACTTC. It is translated as CASRPGLAVYEQYF.

There are a few counts of this clone. The gene calls are TRBV7-2 and TRBJ2-7, with D possibly TRBD2 on 5 matching bases. V was trimmed by 3 bases and J by 3 bases, leaving 12 bases between them. The length of the CDR3 is 14 residues. Germline V CDR1 and CDR2: SGHTA, FQGNSA. As DNA, the CDR3 is TGTGCCAGCAGCTTGGAGGTCCATGACTACGAGCAGTACTTC. It specifies CASSLEVHDYEQYF.

This sequence joins TRBV19 and TRBJ2-7; D may be TRBD2 (5 bases). Deletions cut 9 bases from V and 2 bases from J, with 11 bases between. There are 12 residues in the CDR3. Germline V CDR1 and CDR2: LNHDA, SQIVND (reference sequence). CDR3 protein: CARAGNPYEQYF. Written as DNA, the CDR3 is TGTGCCAGGGCCGGGAACCCCTACGAGCAGTACTTC.

This clone was seen a single time. The rearrangement links TRBV18 to TRBJ2-7; tentative D call: TRBD2 (5 bases). Germline V CDR1 and CDR2: KGHSH, LQKENI. The CDR3 has 15 residues. V shed 0 bases and J shed 6 bases, with 15 bases lying between them. Here the CDR3 DNA reads TGTGCCAGCTCACCACCTTCGCCGGGGAAGGCCGAGCAGTACTTC. It specifies CASSPPSPGKAEQYF.

In its sample, this clone was seen a few times. The chain's CDR3 is CASSQPDRAVALHF. In DNA, the CDR3 is TGTGCCAGCAGCCAACCTGACAGGGCGGTCGCCCTCCACTTT. This chain connects TRBV4-2 to TRBJ1-6; 7 bases align to TRBD1. In germline, CDR1 is LGHNA, CDR2 YNFKEQ. With 2 bases clipped from V and 14 bases from J, the junction kept 9 bases outside the gene matches. The CDR3 has 14 residues.

CDR3 region: CASTPGQGLRGAETQYF. DNA of the CDR3: TGCGCCAGCACCCCGGGACAGGGGTTACGGGGGGCGGAGACCCAGTACTTC. The rearrangement joins TRBV10-2 to TRBJ2-5, with 10 nucleotides matching TRBD1. Germline values: CDR1 WSHSY, CDR2 SAAADI. This CDR3 comprises 17 residues. V shed 7 bases and J 5 bases; nucleotides not matched to a gene: 16.

This chain connects TRBV4-3 to TRBJ2-4, with a possible D match to TRBD2 (5 bases). There are 15 residues in the CDR3. Germline V lookup: CDR1 LGHNA, CDR2 YSLEER. V lost 2 bases, J lost 1 base, and 9 bases lay in between. The CDR3 DNA reads TGCGCCAGCAGCCAAAGAGGGATCGCCAAAAACATTCAGTACTTC. Amino acid sequence: CASSQRGIAKNIQYF.

The rearrangement joins TRBV6-5 to TRBJ2-2; D is unclear. Germline V lookup: CDR1 MNHEY, CDR2 SVGAGI. V gave up 2 bases and J gave up 8 bases, with 9 bases separating them. The CDR3 totals 13 residues. Written as DNA, the CDR3 is TGTGCCAGCAGTTACGATCGGCGGGGGGAGCTGTTTTTT. It encodes CASSYDRRGELFF.

The chain couples TRBV5-3 to TRBJ2-2; D may be TRBD2 (6 bases). Being an ORF, TRBV5-3 has a function that is uncertain. CDR3 length: 16 residues. The ends were cut back, 3 bases at V and 0 bases at J, with 12 bases in the middle. The CDR3 sequence is CARSSASGANTGELFF. CDR3 nucleotides: TGTGCCAGAAGCTCCGCCTCGGGGGCGAACACCGGGGAGCTGTTTTTT.

The chain combines TRBV7-3 with TRBJ1-1; 7 bases fit TRBD1. Trimming at V came to 3 bases and at J to 6 bases, leaving 10 bases not matched to a gene. CDR1 is SGHTA and CDR2 is FQGTGA in the germline V gene. CDR3 size: 15 residues. The CDR3 DNA reads as TGTGCCAGCAGCTTCTCCCTTACAGGGGCGGCTGAAGCTTTCTTT. The encoded protein is CASSFSLTGAAEAFF. The full variable domain, with the rest looked up from reference TRBV7-3 and TRBJ1-1, is GAGVSQTPSNKVTEKGKYVELRCDPISGHTALYWYRQSLGQGPEFLIYFQGTGAADDSGLPNDRFFAVRPEGSVSTLKIQRTERGDSAVYLCASSFSLTGAAEAFFGQGTRLTVV.

This clone appeared once. The genes are TRBV30 and TRBJ1-1; D perhaps matches TRBD1 (6 bases). The CDR3 spans 15 residues. Germline lookup yields CDR1 GTSNPN and CDR2 SVGIG (reference sequence). With 3 bases removed from V and 4 bases from J, the gap between germline ends came to 18 bases. CDR3 loop: CAWRGAGLVFTEAFF. In DNA, the CDR3 is TGTGCCTGGAGGGGGGCAGGTCTTGTTTTCACTGAAGCTTTCTTT.

This rearrangement joins TRBV6-5 to TRBJ2-7, with 10 bases identical to TRBD1. CDR3 size: 14 residues. The germline gives CDR1 MNHEY, CDR2 SVGAGI. The trim removed 7 bases at V and 4 bases at J, leaving 7 bases unmatched. The CDR3: CASTTRTGGYEQYF. The CDR3 region has the DNA TGTGCCAGCACCACTAGGACAGGGGGGTACGAGCAGTACTTC.

There are a few counts of this clone. The rearrangement uses TRBV6-5 and TRBJ2-1; D is possibly TRBD1 (5 bases). In germline, CDR1 is MNHEY, CDR2 SVGAGI. V shed 2 bases and J shed 12 bases, with 8 bases lying between them. The CDR3 is made up of 11 amino acids. The CDR3 DNA reads TGTGCCAGCAGTTACGGGGCAGGGCAGTTCTTC. Its translation is CASSYGAGQFF.

The genes are TRBV5-4 and TRBJ2-7, with no clear D. This CDR3 comprises 12 residues. V was shortened by 1 base and J by 3 bases, with 5 bases between the two germline ends. Germline CDR1 is SGHNT and CDR2 is YYREEE (reference sequence). The DNA of the CDR3 is TGTGCCAGCAGCTTGAGAGGCTACGAGCAGTACTTC. This codes for CASSLRGYEQYF.

The CDR3 nucleotides are TGCGCCAGCAGCCGTTCCCTAGCCTACGAGCAGTACTTC. Translation gives CASSRSLAYEQYF. V is TRBV5-1 and J is TRBJ2-7; no clear D. V gave up 4 bases and J gave up 2 bases, with 10 bases separating them. CDR1 and CDR2 (germline): SGHRS, YFSETQ. The CDR3 is 13 amino acids.

J is TRBJ2-7 and V is TRBV4-3; tentative D call: TRBD2 (6 bases). The CDR3 sequence is 15 residues long. The V gene's germline CDR1 is LGHNA and CDR2 YSLEER. Trimming took off 0 bases at V and 0 bases at J, with 9 bases between the two ends. DNA of the CDR3: TGCGCCAGCAGCCAAGAATGGGGGGTCTCCTACGAGCAGTACTTC. It is translated as CASSQEWGVSYEQYF.

The chain recombines TRBV9 with TRBJ2-1; 11 nucleotides match TRBD2. Germline V gene data show CDR1 as SGDLS and CDR2 as YYNGEE. The CDR3 consists of 15 residues. Trimming cost V 7 bases and J 4 bases; bases outside gene matches: 7. In nucleotides, the CDR3 is TGTGCCAGCCAACTAGCGGGGGAACCTTACAATGAGCAGTTCTTC. Translated: CASQLAGEPYNEQFF.

The chain combines TRBV7-9 with TRBJ1-2; D is possibly TRBD1 (6 bases). There are 14 residues in the CDR3. CDR1 is SEHNR, CDR2 FQNEAQ, per germline (reference sequence). V lost 5 bases to trimming and J lost 8 bases, with 18 bases between them. The CDR3 protein is CASSPSGGAGGYTF. DNA for the CDR3: TGTGCCAGCAGCCCGTCGGGGGGGGCAGGGGGCTACACCTTC.

The CDR3 reads CASSQVSVRGAYNEQFF. The CDR3 bases are TGCGCCAGCAGCCAAGTTTCGGTGCGGGGGGCCTACAATGAGCAGTTCTTC. This chain links TRBV4-3 with TRBJ2-1; 8 nucleotides line up with TRBD2. V lost 1 base to trimming and J lost 2 bases; unmatched junction nucleotides: 7. Germline-derived CDR1 and CDR2 are LGHNA and YSLEER. CDR3 size: 17 residues.

This rearrangement joins TRBV9 to TRBJ2-7; 11 bases fit TRBD2. The CDR3 has 16 residues. Germline V gene lookup returns CDR1 SGDLS and CDR2 YYNGEE. With V trimmed by 4 bases and J by 3 bases, 9 bases remained unmatched. The CDR3 sequence: CASSRSGTSGLYEQYF. Here the CDR3 DNA reads TGTGCCAGCAGCCGCTCCGGGACTAGCGGTCTCTACGAGCAGTACTTC.

In its sample, this clone was seen a few times. This chain joins TRBV5-1 and TRBJ2-7; 10 nucleotides align to TRBD2. J lost 1 base, V lost 7 bases, and 8 bases had no gene match. Germline V gene lookup returns CDR1 SGHRS and CDR2 YFSETQ. This CDR3 is 15 amino acids long. The CDR3 DNA is TGCGCCAGCCATTTTACTAGCGGGAAGTCCTACGAGCAGTACTTC. It yields the protein CASHFTSGKSYEQYF.